What follows is one TCR beta chain and its context. Its target is unknown. Assay used: immunoSEQ multiplex PCR; TCRdb lists only in-frame clones, some missing. This table holds around 50,000 clones, around four fifths found once. This entry belongs to a study of Tregs in tolerant kidney transplant recipients. V shed 0 bases and J shed 10 bases, with 18 bases lying between them. Germline CDR1 reads SGHNT; CDR2 reads YYREEE (reference sequence). There are 15 residues in the CDR3. Notes on the study in general: Validation in larger populations is needed because few patients were studied.

Sequenced material: CD4+ T cells from blood. This clonotype was obtained from a human donor in good health. V is TRBV5-4 and J is TRBJ2-3; perhaps TRBD2 as D (6 bases). CDR3 in amino acids: CASSLAGAGTGAQYF. CDR3 nucleotide sequence: TGTGCCAGCAGCTTGGCCGGTGCTGGAACGGGGGCGCAGTATTTT.